This T cell receptor (beta chain) was documented in a study of T cell responses to AZD1222 COVID-19 vaccine (dated by TCRdb to the early 2020s). About the study as a whole: A total of 233 trial participants underwent TCR sequencing, of whom approximately 200 had received two doses of AZD1222 and about 26 had received two doses of the MenACWY control vaccine. Trial participants were enrolled by age into 18-55, 56-69 and 70-plus year subgroups, with 148, 28 and 57 TCR-sequenced participants respectively. Here is what the overall study found, with its caveats: The 56-69-year group was small, and its depth increase did not reach significance, likely because of low power. Because no samples from the day 14 peak response were available, repertoires could be characterized only after the peak T cell response. Nearly half of unique spike-specific TCRs reportedly recognized epitopes outside regions mutated in the B.1.351 and B.1.1.7 variants. Spike-specific TCR breadth and depth rose significantly after two AZD1222 doses compared with day 0 and with MenACWY recipients. Conclusions about previously exposed vaccinees are limited, since just five or six AZD1222 recipients were seropositive for SARS-CoV-2 at baseline. Vaccine-associated CD4 TCRs spanned the whole spike protein, with dominant responses in regions 160-218 and 743-854. Most participants were white British and females outnumbered males, and the authors suggested that clonal diversity may have been underestimated.

As concerns this clone: Its antigen remains unidentified. No quality values exist for individual bases; no much larger clone is one base distant.

From a lookup of the germline V gene, CDR1 and CDR2 are MGHRA and YSYEKL. Spanning cysteine to phenylalanine, the CDR3 consists of 15 amino acids. The CDR3 DNA has 45 bases and is translated from base 1. V is reduced by 0 bases and J by 0 bases, leaving a spacing of 8 bases between them. The CDR3 regions of human TCRbeta chains were analyzed by immunosequencing. The source study handled its data this way. TCRs in the repertoires were matched against a reference library of SARS-CoV-2-specific TCRs that had been generated with the MIRA antigen-specificity platform. Breadth was defined as the fraction of unique TCRs that were SARS-CoV-2-associated, and depth was defined as the fraction of total T cells that were SARS-CoV-2-associated. Using the MIRA data, each spike-specific TCR was assigned both to the spike region to which the TCR was reactive and to a CD4 or CD8 class. Log10-transformed breadth and depth values were compared by one-way ANOVA with Sidak's multiple comparisons tests. Imported from immuneACCESS, the table was reduced by TCRdb to in-frame sequences with V and J called. These copies leave out some clones; in studies compared against another copy, an unresolved V gene accounts for under half, and the cause of the remainder is not known. The V and J calls and clone size were taken over from that table, and D and trimming were inferred from the DNA. The sample table contains 150,000 to 200,000 clones; only one count was recorded for 90% to 95% of them. The ten top clones hold about 4.5% of the sample.

The time point label, as the study defines it: baseline before first vaccination. Explained via the paper, the treatment or condition label denotes: meningococcal conjugate vaccine given as trial control. Vaccinee samples came from UK trials COV001 and COV002, including a single-blind randomized controlled phase 2/3 trial of AZD1222 (ChAdOx1 nCoV-19) in healthy adults. Trial participant PBMC samples were collected at day 0 and day 28 after the second dose for TCRbeta chain sequencing. The clonotype was recovered from an adult in good health. The sample here was peripheral blood, taken on day 0 of MenACWY control vaccination. The V gene is TRBV4-1 and the J gene is TRBJ2-5; a weak D assignment points to TRBD1 (5 bases agree). The CDR3 protein is CASSQEGRYQETQYF. The DNA sequence follows: TGCGCCAGCAGCCAAGAGGGGCGGTACCAAGAGACCCAGTACTTC.